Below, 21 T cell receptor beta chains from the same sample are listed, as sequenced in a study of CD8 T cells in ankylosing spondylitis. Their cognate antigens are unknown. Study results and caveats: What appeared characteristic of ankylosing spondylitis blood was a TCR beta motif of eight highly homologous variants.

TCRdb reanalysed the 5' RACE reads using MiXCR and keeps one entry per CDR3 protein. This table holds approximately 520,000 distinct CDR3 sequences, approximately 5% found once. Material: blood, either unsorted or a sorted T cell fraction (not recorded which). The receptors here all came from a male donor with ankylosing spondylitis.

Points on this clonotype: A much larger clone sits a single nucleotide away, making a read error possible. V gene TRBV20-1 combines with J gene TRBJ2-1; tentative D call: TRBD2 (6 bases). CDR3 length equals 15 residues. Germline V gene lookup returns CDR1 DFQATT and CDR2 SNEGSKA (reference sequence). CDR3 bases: TGCAGTGCTAGAGATGGGGCGGGGTACTACAATGAGCAGTCCTTC. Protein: CSARDGAGYYNEQSF.

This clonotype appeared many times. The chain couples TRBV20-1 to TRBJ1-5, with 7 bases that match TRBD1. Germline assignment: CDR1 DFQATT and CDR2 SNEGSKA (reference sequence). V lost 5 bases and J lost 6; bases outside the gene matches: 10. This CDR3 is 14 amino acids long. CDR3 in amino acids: CSAHDRVGGQPQHF. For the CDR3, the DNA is TGCAGTGCTCACGACAGGGTAGGGGGTCAGCCCCAGCATTTT.

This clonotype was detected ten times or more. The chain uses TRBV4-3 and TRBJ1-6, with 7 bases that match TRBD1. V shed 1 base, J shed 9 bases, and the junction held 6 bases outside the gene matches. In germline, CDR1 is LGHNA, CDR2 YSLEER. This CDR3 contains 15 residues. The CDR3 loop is CASSQAGTVGSPLHF. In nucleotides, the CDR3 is TGCGCCAGCAGCCAAGCAGGGACAGTGGGTTCACCCCTCCACTTT.

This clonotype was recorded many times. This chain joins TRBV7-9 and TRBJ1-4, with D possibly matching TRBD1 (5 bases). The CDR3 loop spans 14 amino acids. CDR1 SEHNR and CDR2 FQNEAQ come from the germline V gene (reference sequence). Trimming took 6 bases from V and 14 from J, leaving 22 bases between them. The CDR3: CASSSGTENEILFF. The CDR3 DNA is TGTGCCAGCAGTTCCGGGACGGAAAACGAGATTCTGTTTTTT. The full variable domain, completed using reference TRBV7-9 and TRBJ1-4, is DTGVSQNPRHKITKRGQNVTFRCDPISEHNRLYWYRQTLGQGPEFLTYFQNEAQLEKSRLLSDRFSAERPKGSFSTLEIQRTEQGDSAMYLCASSSGTENEILFFGSGTQLSVL.

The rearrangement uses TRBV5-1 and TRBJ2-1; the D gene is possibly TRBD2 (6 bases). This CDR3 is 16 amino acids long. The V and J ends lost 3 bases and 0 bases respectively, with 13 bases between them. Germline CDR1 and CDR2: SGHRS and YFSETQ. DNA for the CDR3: TGCGCCAGCAGCTGGGGACTCAGCCACTCCTACAATGAGCAGTTCTTC. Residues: CASSWGLSHSYNEQFF. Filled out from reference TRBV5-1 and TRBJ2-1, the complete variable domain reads KAGVTQTPRYLIKTRGQQVTLSCSPISGHRSVSWYQQTPGQGLQFLFEYFSETQRNKGNFPGRFSGRQFSNSRSEMNVSTLELGDSALYLCASSWGLSHSYNEQFFGPGTRLTVL.

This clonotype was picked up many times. The CDR3 DNA sequence: TGCGCCAGCAGCTTGGCGGGACAGAACAATGAGCAGTTCTTC. Residues: CASSLAGQNNEQFF. The rearrangement joins TRBV5-1 to TRBJ2-1; TRBD1 agrees at 7 bases. Germline V CDR1 and CDR2: SGHRS, YFSETQ. The J segment lost 5 bases and the V segment lost 0 bases, leaving 2 bases of the junction unmatched. This CDR3 region has 14 residues.

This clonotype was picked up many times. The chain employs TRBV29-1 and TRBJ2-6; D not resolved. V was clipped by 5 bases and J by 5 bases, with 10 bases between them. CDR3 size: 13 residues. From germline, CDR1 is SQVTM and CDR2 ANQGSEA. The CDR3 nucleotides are TGCAGCGTTAGGCCCGGTTGGGCCAACGTCCTGACTTTC. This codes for CSVRPGWANVLTF.

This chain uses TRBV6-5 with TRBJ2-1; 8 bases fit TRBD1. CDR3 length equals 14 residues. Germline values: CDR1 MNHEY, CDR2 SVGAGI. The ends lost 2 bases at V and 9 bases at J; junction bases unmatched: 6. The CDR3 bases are TGTGCCAGCAGTTACACCCAGGGGGCCAGTGAGCAGTTCTTC. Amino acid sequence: CASSYTQGASEQFF.

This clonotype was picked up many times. CDR3 amino acids: CASSWGLAGGRDTQYF. The DNA for the CDR3 is TGCGCCAGCAGCTGGGGGCTCGCGGGGGGGCGAGATACGCAGTATTTT. The gene calls are TRBV5-1 and TRBJ2-3; 9 bases are a match to TRBD2. The CDR3 totals 16 residues. The germline V gene has CDR1 SGHRS and CDR2 YFSETQ. Trimming at V came to 3 bases and at J to 5 bases, leaving 10 bases not matched to a gene.

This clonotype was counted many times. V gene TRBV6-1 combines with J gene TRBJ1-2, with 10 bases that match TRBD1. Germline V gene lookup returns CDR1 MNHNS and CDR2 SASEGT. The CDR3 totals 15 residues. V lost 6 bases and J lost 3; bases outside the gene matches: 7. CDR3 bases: TGTGCCAGCAGACTTGGGACAGGGGACTACTATGGCTACACCTTC. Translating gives CASRLGTGDYYGYTF.

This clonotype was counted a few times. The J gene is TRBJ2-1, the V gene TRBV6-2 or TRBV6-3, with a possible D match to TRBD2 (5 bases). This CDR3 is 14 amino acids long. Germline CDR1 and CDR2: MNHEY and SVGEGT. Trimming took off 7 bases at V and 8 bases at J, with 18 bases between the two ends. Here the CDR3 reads CASKLRSGYDEQFF. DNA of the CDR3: TGTGCCAGCAAACTTAGGTCGGGGTATGATGAGCAGTTCTTC.

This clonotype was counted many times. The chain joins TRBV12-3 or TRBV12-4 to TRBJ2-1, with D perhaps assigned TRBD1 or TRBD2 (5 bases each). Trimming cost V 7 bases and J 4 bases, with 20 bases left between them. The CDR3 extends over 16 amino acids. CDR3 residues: CASNPRDGTGYNEQFF. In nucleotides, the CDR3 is TGTGCCAGCAACCCCCGGGACGGTACTGGATACAATGAGCAGTTCTTC.

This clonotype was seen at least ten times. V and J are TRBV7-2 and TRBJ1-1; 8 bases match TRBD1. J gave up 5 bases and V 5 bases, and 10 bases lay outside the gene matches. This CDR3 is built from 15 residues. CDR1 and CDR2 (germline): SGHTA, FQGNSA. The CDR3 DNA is TGTGCCAGCAGCCCTCCCCCGGGACAGGCGACTGAAGCTTTCTTT. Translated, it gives CASSPPPGQATEAFF.

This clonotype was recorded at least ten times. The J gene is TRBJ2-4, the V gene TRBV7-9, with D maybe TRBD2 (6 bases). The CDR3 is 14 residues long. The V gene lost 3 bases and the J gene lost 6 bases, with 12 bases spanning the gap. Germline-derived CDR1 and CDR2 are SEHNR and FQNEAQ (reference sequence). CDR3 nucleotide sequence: TGTGCCAGCAGCTTCGGGACTCACGGAAACATTCAGTACTTC. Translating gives CASSFGTHGNIQYF.

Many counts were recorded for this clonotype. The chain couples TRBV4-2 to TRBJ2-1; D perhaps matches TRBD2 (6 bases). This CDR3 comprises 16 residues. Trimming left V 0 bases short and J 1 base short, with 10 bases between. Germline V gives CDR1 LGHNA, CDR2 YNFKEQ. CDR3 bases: TGTGCCAGCAGCCAAGATGGGGGGACTTCCTACAATGAGCAGTTCTTC. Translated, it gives CASSQDGGTSYNEQFF.

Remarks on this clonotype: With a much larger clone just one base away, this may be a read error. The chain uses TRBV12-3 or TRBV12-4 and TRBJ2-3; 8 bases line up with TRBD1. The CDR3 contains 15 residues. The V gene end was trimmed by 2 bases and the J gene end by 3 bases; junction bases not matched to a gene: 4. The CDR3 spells CASSLWRTGTDTQYF. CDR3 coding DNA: TGTGCCAGCAGTTTATGGAGGACAGGGACAGATACGCAGTATTTT.

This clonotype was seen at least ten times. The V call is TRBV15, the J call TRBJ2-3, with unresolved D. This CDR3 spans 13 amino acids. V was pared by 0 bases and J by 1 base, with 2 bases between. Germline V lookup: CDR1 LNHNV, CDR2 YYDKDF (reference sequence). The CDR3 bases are TGTGCCACCAGCAGAGATCGCACAGATACGCAGTATTTT. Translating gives CATSRDRTDTQYF.

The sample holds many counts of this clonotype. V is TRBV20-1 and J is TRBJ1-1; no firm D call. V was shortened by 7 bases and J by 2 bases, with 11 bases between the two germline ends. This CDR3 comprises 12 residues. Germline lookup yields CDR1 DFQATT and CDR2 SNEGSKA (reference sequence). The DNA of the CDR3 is TGCAGTGTCCCCGCAGACAACACTGAAGCTTTCTTT. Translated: CSVPADNTEAFF.

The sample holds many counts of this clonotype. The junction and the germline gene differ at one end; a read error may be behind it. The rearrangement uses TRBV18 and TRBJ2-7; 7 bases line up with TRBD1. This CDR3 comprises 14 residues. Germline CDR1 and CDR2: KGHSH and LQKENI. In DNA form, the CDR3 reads TGCGCCAGCAGCCCCCGGGACAGCTCCTACGAGCAGTACTTC. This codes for CASSPRDSSYEQYF.

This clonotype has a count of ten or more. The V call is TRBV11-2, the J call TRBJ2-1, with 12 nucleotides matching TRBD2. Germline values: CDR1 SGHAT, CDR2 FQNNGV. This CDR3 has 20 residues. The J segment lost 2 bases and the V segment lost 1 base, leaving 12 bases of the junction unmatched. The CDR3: CASSLVFLAGGLRAYNEQFF. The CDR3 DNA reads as TGTGCCAGCAGCTTAGTGTTTCTAGCGGGGGGGCTCCGCGCCTACAATGAGCAGTTCTTC.

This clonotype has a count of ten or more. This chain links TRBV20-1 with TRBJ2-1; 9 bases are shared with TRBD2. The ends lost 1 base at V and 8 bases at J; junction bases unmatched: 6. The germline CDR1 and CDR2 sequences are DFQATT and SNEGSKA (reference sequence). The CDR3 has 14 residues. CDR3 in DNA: TGCAGTGCTAGAGTTAGGCTAGCGGGATATGAGCAGTTCTTC. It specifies CSARVRLAGYEQFF.